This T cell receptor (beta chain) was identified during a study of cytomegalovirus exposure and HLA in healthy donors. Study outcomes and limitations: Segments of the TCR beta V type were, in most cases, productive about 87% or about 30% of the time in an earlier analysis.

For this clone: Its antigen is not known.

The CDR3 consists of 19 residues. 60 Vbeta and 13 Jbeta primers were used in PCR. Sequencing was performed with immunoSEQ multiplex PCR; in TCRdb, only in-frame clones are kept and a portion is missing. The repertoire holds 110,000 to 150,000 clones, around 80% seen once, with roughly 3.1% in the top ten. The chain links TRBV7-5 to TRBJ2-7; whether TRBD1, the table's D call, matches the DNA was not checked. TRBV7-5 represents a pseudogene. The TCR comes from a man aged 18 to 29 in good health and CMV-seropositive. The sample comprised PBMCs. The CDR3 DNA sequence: TGTGCCAGAAGCTACCGGGACAGGGGAGTAGATTTTATTTCCTACGAGCAGTACTTC. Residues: CARSYRDRGVDFISYEQYF.